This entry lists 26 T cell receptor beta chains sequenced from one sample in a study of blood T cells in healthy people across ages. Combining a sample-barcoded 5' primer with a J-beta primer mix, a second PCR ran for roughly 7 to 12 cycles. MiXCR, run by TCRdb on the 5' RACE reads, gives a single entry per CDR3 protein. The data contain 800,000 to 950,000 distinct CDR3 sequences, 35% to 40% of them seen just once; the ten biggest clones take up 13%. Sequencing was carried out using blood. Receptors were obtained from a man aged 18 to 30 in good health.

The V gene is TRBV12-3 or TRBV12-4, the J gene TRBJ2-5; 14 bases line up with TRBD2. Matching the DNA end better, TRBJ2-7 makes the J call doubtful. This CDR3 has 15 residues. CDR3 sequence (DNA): TGTGCCAGCAGTACGACTAGCGGGGGGGCCTCCGAGCAGTACTTC. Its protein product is CASSTTSGGASEQYF.

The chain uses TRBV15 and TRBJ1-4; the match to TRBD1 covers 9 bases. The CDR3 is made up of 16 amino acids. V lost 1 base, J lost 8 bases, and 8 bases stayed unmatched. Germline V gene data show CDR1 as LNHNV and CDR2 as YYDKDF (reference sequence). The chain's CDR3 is CATSRGSGTGKEKLFF. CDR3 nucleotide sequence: TGTGCCACCAGCAGAGGTTCCGGGACAGGGAAGGAAAAACTGTTTTTT. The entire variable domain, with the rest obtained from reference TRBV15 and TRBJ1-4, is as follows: DAMVIQNPRYQVTQFGKPVTLSCSQTLNHNVMYWYQQKSSQAPKLLFHYYDKDFNNEADTPDNFQSRRPNTSFCFLDIRSPGLGDTAMYLCATSRGSGTGKEKLFFGSGTQLSVL.

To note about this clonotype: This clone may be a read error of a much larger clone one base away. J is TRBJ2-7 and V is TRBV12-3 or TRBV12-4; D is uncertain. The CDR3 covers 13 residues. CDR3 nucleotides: TGTGCCGGCAGTTTACTCGGCTCCTACGAGCAGTACTTC. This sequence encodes CAGSLLGSYEQYF.

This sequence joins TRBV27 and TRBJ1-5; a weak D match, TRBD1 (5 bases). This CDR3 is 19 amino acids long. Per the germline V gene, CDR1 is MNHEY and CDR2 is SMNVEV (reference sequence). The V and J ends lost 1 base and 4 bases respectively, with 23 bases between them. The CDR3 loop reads CASSLWGSRSRHLNQPQHF. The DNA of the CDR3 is TGTGCCAGCAGTTTATGGGGCAGTCGGTCCCGTCACTTAAATCAGCCCCAGCATTTT.

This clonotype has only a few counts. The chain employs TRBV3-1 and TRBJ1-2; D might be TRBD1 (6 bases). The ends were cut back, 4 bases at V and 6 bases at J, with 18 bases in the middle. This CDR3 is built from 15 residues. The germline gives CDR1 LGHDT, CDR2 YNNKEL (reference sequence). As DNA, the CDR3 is TGTGCCAGCAGCCGCACACAGGGAGGATCCGATGGCTACACCTTC. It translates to CASSRTQGGSDGYTF.

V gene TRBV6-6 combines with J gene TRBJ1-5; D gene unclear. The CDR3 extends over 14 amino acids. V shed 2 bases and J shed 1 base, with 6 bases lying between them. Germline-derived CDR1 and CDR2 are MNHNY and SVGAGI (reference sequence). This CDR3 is CASSYINSNQPQHF. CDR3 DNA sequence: TGTGCCAGCAGTTACATTAACAGCAATCAGCCCCAGCATTTT.

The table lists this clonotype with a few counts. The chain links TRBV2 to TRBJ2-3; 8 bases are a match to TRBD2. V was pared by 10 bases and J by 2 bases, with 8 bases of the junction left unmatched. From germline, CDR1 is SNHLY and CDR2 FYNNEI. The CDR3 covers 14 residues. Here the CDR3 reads CAIAVAGPTDTQYF. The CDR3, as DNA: TGTGCCATCGCTGTAGCGGGGCCCACAGATACGCAGTATTTT.

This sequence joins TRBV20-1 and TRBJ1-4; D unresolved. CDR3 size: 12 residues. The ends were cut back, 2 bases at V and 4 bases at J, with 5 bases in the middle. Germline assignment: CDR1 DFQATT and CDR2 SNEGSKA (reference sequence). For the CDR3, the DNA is TGCAGTGCTAGATCCGGTAATGAAAAACTGTTTTTT. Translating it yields CSARSGNEKLFF.

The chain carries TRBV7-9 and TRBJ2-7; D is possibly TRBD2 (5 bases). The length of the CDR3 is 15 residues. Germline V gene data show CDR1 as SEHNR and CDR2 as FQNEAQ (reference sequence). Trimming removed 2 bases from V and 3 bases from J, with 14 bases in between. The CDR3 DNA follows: TGTGCCAGCAGCTTAAAGGGCCCCCGGGGCTACGAGCAGTACTTC. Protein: CASSLKGPRGYEQYF.

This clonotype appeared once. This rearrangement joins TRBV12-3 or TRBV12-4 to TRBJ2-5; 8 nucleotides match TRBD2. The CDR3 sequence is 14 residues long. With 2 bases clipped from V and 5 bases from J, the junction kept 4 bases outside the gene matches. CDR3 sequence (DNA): TGTGCCAGCAGTTTAAGCGGGAGTACTGAGACCCAGTACTTC. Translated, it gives CASSLSGSTETQYF.

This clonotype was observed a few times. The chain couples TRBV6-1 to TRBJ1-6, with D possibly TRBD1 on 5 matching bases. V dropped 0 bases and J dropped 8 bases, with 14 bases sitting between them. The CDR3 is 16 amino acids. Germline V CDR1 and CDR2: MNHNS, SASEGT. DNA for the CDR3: TGTGCCAGCAGTGAAGCGCCGTGGGACTCGGATTCACCCCTCCACTTT. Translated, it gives CASSEAPWDSDSPLHF.

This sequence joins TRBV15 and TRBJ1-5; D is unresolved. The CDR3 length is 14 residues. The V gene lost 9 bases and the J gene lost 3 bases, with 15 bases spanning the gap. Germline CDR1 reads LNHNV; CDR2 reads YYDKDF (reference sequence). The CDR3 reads CATKDPPLNQPQHF. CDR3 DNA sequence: TGTGCCACTAAGGACCCTCCACTCAATCAGCCCCAGCATTTT.

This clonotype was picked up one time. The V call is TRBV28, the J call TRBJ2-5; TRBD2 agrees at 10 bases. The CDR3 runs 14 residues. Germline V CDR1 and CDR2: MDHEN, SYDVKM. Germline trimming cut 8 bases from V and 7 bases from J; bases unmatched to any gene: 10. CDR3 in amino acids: CASRPRTSGGTQYF. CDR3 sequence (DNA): TGTGCCAGCCGACCACGGACTAGCGGCGGGACCCAGTACTTC.

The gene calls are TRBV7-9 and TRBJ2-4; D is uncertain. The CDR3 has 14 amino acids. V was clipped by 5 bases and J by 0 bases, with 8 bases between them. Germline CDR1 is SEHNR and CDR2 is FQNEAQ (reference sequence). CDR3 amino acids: CASSPRTAKNIQYF. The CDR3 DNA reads TGTGCCAGCAGCCCAAGGACAGCCAAAAACATTCAGTACTTC.

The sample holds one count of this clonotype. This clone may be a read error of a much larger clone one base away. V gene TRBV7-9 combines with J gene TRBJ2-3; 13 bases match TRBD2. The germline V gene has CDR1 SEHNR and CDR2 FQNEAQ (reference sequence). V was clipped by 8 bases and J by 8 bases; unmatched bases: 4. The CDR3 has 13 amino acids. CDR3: CASGTSGTGTQYF. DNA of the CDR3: TGTGCCAGCGGGACTAGCGGGACGGGTACGCAGTATTTT.

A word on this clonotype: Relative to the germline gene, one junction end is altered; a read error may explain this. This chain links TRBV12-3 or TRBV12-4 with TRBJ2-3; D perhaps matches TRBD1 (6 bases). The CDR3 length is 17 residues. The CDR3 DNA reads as TGTGCCAGCAGCCACCCTCCCCGGACAGTTAGCACAGATGCGCAGTATTTT. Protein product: CASSHPPRTVSTDAQYF.

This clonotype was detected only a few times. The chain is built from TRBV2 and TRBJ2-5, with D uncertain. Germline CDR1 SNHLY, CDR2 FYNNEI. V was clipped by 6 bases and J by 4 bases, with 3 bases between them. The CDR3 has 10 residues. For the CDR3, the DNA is TGTGCCAGCAGGAGAGAGACCCAGTACTTC. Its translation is CASRRETQYF.

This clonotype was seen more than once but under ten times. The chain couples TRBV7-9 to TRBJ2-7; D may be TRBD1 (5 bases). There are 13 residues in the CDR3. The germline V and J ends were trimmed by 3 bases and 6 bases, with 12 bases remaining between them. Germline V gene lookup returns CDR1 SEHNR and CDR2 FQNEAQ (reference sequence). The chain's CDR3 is CASSFRQPLEQYF. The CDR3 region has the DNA TGTGCCAGCAGCTTCCGACAGCCTCTCGAGCAGTACTTC.

In DNA form, the CDR3 reads TGTGCCAGCAGCCAATTCGGGCAGGGTCCTAACAATGAGCAGTTCTTC. Its translation is CASSQFGQGPNNEQFF. The chain carries TRBV14 and TRBJ2-1; D perhaps matches TRBD1 (5 bases). This CDR3 is built from 16 residues. Germline CDR1 is SGHDN and CDR2 is FVKESK. V lost 2 bases, J lost 5 bases, and 16 bases lay in between.

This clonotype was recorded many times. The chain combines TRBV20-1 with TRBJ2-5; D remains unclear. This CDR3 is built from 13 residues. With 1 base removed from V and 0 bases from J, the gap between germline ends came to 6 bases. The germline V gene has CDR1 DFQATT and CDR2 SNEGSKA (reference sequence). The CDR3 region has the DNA TGCAGTGCTAGAGGCCCAGACCAAGAGACCCAGTACTTC. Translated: CSARGPDQETQYF.

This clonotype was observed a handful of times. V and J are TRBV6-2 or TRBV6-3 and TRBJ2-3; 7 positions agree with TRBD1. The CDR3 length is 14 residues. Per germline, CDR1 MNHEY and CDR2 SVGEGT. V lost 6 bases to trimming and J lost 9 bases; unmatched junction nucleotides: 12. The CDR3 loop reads CASSYNEGARTQYF. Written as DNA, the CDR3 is TGTGCCAGCAGCTACAACGAGGGGGCGAGGACGCAGTATTTT.

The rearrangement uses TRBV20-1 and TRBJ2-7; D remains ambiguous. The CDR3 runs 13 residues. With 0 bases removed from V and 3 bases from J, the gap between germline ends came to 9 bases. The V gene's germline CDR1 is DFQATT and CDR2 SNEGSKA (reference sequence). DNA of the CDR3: TGCAGTGCTAGAGAGCGGCACGACTACGAGCAGTACTTC. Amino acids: CSARERHDYEQYF.

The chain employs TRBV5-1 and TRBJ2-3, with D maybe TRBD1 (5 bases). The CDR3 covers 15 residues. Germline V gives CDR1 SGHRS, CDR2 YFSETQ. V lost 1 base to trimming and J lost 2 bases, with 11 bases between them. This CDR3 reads CASSLPRGFTDTQYF. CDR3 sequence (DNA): TGCGCCAGCAGCTTGCCTAGGGGATTCACAGATACGCAGTATTTT.

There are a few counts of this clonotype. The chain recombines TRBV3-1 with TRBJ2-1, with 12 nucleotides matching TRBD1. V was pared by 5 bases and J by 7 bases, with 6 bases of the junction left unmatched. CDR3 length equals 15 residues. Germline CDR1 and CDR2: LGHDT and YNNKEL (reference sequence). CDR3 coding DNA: TGTGCCAGCAGCTACGGGACAGGGGGCGGAAATGAGCAGTTCTTC. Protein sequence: CASSYGTGGGNEQFF.

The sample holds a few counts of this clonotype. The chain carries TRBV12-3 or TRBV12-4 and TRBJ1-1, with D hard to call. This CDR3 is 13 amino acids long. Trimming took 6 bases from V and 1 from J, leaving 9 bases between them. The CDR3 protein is CASRSPANTEAFF. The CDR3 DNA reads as TGTGCCAGCAGATCTCCGGCGAACACTGAAGCTTTCTTT.

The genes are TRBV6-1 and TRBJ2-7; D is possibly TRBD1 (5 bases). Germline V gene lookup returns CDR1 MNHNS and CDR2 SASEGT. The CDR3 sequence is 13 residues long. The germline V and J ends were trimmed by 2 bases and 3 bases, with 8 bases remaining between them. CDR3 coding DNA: TGTGCCAGCAGTGAAAGGCAGGGCTACGAGCAGTACTTC. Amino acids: CASSERQGYEQYF.